Listed here is a single T cell receptor (beta chain). It lacks a known antigen. Base qualities are not at hand, and no much larger clone is one base apart. The protocol used for the library was multiplex PCR. Data came from an Illumina HiSeq 4000. iRepertoire HTBI primers and Arm-PCR amplification of CDR3 regions were used to construct TCR beta libraries. Before sequencing, the PCR products underwent gel purification. As for the authors' bioinformatics: Gene usage analysis of CDR3 amino acid clonotypes relied on the approximately 62 TRBV and about 13 TRBJ segments identified across samples. Filtered high-quality paired reads were merged into contigs using COPE and FqMerger. BLAST was used to align contigs to the IMGT TRBV, TRBD and TRBJ reference genes, and CDR3 was defined following IMGT. Highly expanded clones were defined as clonotypes with a frequency above 0.1%. Shannon entropy was used to measure repertoire diversity, and the Gini coefficient was used to measure V-J evenness. Public clonotypes were defined as clonotypes shared by more than one individual. TCRdb passed the public sequencing reads through fastp at Q25 and MiXCR, retaining productive beta sequences. Records with the same CDR3 protein are collapsed into one entry carrying the most frequent genes and DNA. The authors' filters were not applied to this entry. In all, the sample holds hundreds of thousands of distinct CDR3 sequences, and over 15% of those were seen once. The top ten hold roughly 40% of the sample.

The data are from a study of regulatory T cells in long-lasting Graves disease (dated by TCRdb to the early 2020s). Looking at the study overall: In the newly diagnosed Graves' disease group, patients had been taking antithyroid drugs for less than 3 months. A total of around 35 samples underwent TCR sequencing: about 13 from persistent and 20 from newly diagnosed Graves' disease patients. Persistent Graves' disease patients were compared with newly diagnosed Graves' disease patients by peripheral blood TCR sequencing and RNA sequencing. The study was registered as a clinical trial and conducted in China.

The time point label for this specimen denotes: newly diagnosed GD, antithyroid drugs for less than 3 months. RNA was extracted from PBMCs in TRIzol for both TCR sequencing and RNA sequencing. The diagnosis of Graves' disease was made according to American Thyroid Association guidelines. Recruitment of patients was carried out at an endocrinology department in Xi'an, China. Each patient gave approximately 10 milliliters of peripheral blood, collected in an EDTA anticoagulant tube. PBMCs were isolated by Ficoll Paque Plus density gradient separation without further T cell sorting. An Agilent 2100 Bioanalyzer and agarose gel were used to assess RNA quality, and a NanoDrop 2000 was used to measure RNA concentration. Beyond this particular receptor, the publication reports: Sequencing and analysis were limited to the TCR beta chain. TRBV28, TRBJ1-2 and TRBJ2-5 were preferentially used in persistent disease, while TRBV20-1 and TRBJ2-1 were favored in newly diagnosed disease. More public clonotypes were shared among persistent patients (around 2,600) than among newly diagnosed patients (more than 900). Compared with newly diagnosed patients, persistent Graves' disease patients had lower TCR Shannon entropy and fewer highly expanded clones, which suggests clonal expansion. The study examined only peripheral blood because the primary lesion, thyroid tissue, could not be accessed. The authors acknowledged the small sample size as a limitation that may reduce accuracy.

V is cut by 6 bases and J by 0 bases, and the space between the germline ends is 11 bases. From the cysteine through the phenylalanine, the CDR3 covers 14 amino acids. The CDR3 DNA has 42 bases and is translated from base 1. Via the germline V gene, CDR1 is SGHAT and CDR2 FQNNGV. The sequence came from a female donor with Graves disease. The chain uses TRBV11-2 and TRBJ1-2; the D gene is perhaps TRBD1, on 5 matching bases. This material consisted of peripheral blood mononuclear cells (PBMCs), taken at new diagnosis, from a patient treated with antithyroid drugs. The nucleotide sequence is given as TGTGCCAGCAGTTGGGGCAGGGCTAACTATGGCTACACCTTC. Translated, it reads CASSWGRANYGYTF.